The rows below give T cell receptor beta chains drawn from one sample of a study of control samples from healthy donors and cancer patients. Here immunoSEQ multiplex PCR was the method, and the copy in TCRdb shows in-frame clones only, minus some. This repertoire shows roughly 100,000 clones, roughly 80% found once; its top ten account for 13%. Material for sequencing was blood. These receptor sequences come from a woman aged 50 to 65 in good health. The CDR3 runs from the conserved cysteine through the conserved F or W. The D gene is left open where the match is weak. The size field is filled for only some rows; it gives once, few, many or a size class.

j_gene: TRBJ2-7
v_gene: TRBV3-1/TRBV3-2
d_gene: NA
abundance: NA
CDR3aa: CASSHPGQGREQYF
CDR3nt: TGTGCCAGCAGCCACCCGGGGCAGGGTCGCGAGCAGTACTTC

j_gene: TRBJ2-3
v_gene: TRBV7-2
d_gene: NA
abundance: NA
CDR3aa: CASSLGGWGAGDTQYF
CDR3nt: TGTGCCAGCAGCTTAGGGGGCTGGGGCGCCGGAGATACGCAGTATTTT

j_gene: TRBJ1-4
v_gene: TRBV28
d_gene: NA
abundance: NA
CDR3aa: CASSLNVNEKLFF
CDR3nt: TGTGCCAGCAGTCTCAACGTTAATGAAAAACTGTTTTTT

j_gene: TRBJ1-1
v_gene: TRBV15
d_gene: NA
abundance: NA
CDR3aa: CATSSISKGTEAFF
CDR3nt: TGTGCCACCAGCAGTATTTCGAAGGGCACTGAAGCTTTCTTT

j_gene: TRBJ1-2
v_gene: TRBV11-3
d_gene: TRBD1
abundance: few
CDR3aa: CASSRGQGPSGYTF
CDR3nt: TGTGCCAGCAGCCGAGGACAGGGCCCAAGTGGCTACACCTTC

j_gene: TRBJ2-5
v_gene: TRBV6-5
d_gene: TRBD2
abundance: NA
CDR3aa: CASSSRLAGEETQYF
CDR3nt: TGTGCCAGCAGTTCTAGACTAGCGGGGGAAGAGACCCAGTACTTC

j_gene: TRBJ1-3
v_gene: TRBV18
d_gene: NA
abundance: few
CDR3aa: CASSRSVSSGNTIYF
CDR3nt: TGTGCCAGCTCACGAAGCGTTAGCTCTGGAAACACCATATATTTT

j_gene: TRBJ1-1
v_gene: TRBV28
d_gene: NA
abundance: few
CDR3aa: CASFGAPMNTEAFF
CDR3nt: TGTGCCAGCTTCGGGGCCCCCATGAACACTGAAGCTTTCTTT

j_gene: TRBJ1-1
v_gene: TRBV28
d_gene: NA
abundance: NA
CDR3aa: CASSPGRTLAFF
CDR3nt: TGTGCCAGCAGTCCGGGTAGGACACTAGCTTTCTTT

j_gene: TRBJ2-3
v_gene: TRBV6-1
d_gene: TRBD2
abundance: NA
CDR3aa: CASSEEVRLLAGSDTQYF
CDR3nt: TGTGCCAGCAGTGAAGAGGTTCGTTTGCTAGCGGGGTCAGATACGCAGTATTTT

j_gene: TRBJ2-3
v_gene: TRBV9
d_gene: TRBD2
abundance: once
CDR3aa: CASSPLAGEADTQYF
CDR3nt: TGTGCCAGCAGCCCCTTAGCGGGAGAAGCAGATACGCAGTATTTT

j_gene: TRBJ1-4
v_gene: TRBV29-1
d_gene: TRBD1
abundance: NA
CDR3aa: CSARQGEKLFF
CDR3nt: TGCAGCGCCCGACAGGGTGAAAAACTGTTTTTT

j_gene: TRBJ2-5
v_gene: TRBV7-2
d_gene: NA
abundance: NA
CDR3aa: CASSLRTRGQETQYF
CDR3nt: TGTGCCAGCAGCTTAAGGACCAGAGGACAAGAGACCCAGTACTTC

j_gene: TRBJ1-2
v_gene: TRBV18
d_gene: NA
abundance: NA
CDR3aa: CASSLNRENYGYTF
CDR3nt: TGTGCCAGCTCATTAAACAGGGAAAACTATGGCTACACCTTC

j_gene: TRBJ2-3
v_gene: TRBV20-1
d_gene: NA
abundance: NA
CDR3aa: CSAQFSDTQYF
CDR3nt: TGCAGTGCCCAATTCTCAGATACGCAGTATTTT

j_gene: TRBJ2-7
v_gene: TRBV12-5
d_gene: TRBD1
abundance: NA
CDR3aa: CASGPGQGGPYEQYF
CDR3nt: TGTGCTAGTGGGCCGGGACAGGGGGGGCCCTACGAGCAGTACTTC

j_gene: TRBJ2-3
v_gene: TRBV24-1
d_gene: NA
abundance: once
CDR3aa: CATSKGGSGTDTQYF
CDR3nt: TGTGCCACCAGTAAGGGGGGAAGTGGGACAGATACGCAGTATTTT

j_gene: TRBJ1-2
v_gene: TRBV5-1
d_gene: TRBD1
abundance: NA
CDR3aa: CASSSGQGGYGYTF
CDR3nt: TGCGCCAGCAGCAGTGGACAGGGTGGCTATGGCTACACCTTC

j_gene: TRBJ2-7
v_gene: TRBV11-3
d_gene: NA
abundance: NA
CDR3aa: CASSLDNSGTLTYEQYF
CDR3nt: TGTGCCAGCAGCTTAGATAATTCAGGGACTCTAACCTACGAGCAGTACTTC

j_gene: TRBJ1-4
v_gene: TRBV19
d_gene: NA
abundance: NA
CDR3aa: CASSKGSREKLFF
CDR3nt: TGTGCCAGTAGTAAGGGATCACGGGAAAAACTGTTTTTT

j_gene: TRBJ1-2
v_gene: TRBV28
d_gene: NA
abundance: NA
CDR3aa: CASRRTAYGYTF
CDR3nt: TGTGCCAGCAGGCGGACGGCCTATGGCTACACCTTC

j_gene: TRBJ2-5
v_gene: TRBV5-4
d_gene: NA
abundance: few
CDR3aa: CASRKGQAGETQYF
CDR3nt: TGTGCCAGCAGAAAAGGACAGGCGGGGGAGACCCAGTACTTC

j_gene: TRBJ2-2
v_gene: TRBV5-4
d_gene: NA
abundance: NA
CDR3aa: CASSLEFTGELFF
CDR3nt: TGTGCCAGCAGCTTGGAATTCACCGGGGAGCTGTTTTTT

j_gene: TRBJ2-7
v_gene: TRBV7-9
d_gene: TRBD2
abundance: NA
CDR3aa: CASRPGRASGFNEQYF
CDR3nt: TGTGCCAGCAGGCCCGGGCGGGCTAGCGGGTTCAACGAGCAGTACTTC

j_gene: TRBJ2-1
v_gene: TRBV4-2
d_gene: TRBD2
abundance: NA
CDR3aa: CASSRYTMAAGGHVEQFF
CDR3nt: TGTGCCAGCAGCCGATACACTATGGCAGCGGGAGGGCACGTTGAGCAGTTCTTC

j_gene: TRBJ2-3
v_gene: TRBV30
d_gene: NA
abundance: NA
CDR3aa: CAWSYPGHHTQYF
CDR3nt: TGTGCCTGGAGTTATCCGGGACACCATACGCAGTATTTT

j_gene: TRBJ2-7
v_gene: TRBV19
d_gene: NA
abundance: NA
CDR3aa: CASSISGSREQYF
CDR3nt: TGTGCCAGTAGTATTTCGGGATCCCGCGAGCAGTACTTC

j_gene: TRBJ1-1
v_gene: TRBV29-1
d_gene: NA
abundance: NA
CDR3aa: CSASRGATEAFF
CDR3nt: TGCAGCGCATCTAGGGGGGCCACTGAAGCTTTCTTT

j_gene: TRBJ1-1
v_gene: TRBV5-1
d_gene: NA
abundance: NA
CDR3aa: CASSLERGLGEAFF
CDR3nt: TGCGCCAGCAGCTTGGAACGAGGGCTCGGTGAAGCTTTCTTT

j_gene: TRBJ1-6
v_gene: TRBV7-6
d_gene: NA
abundance: NA
CDR3aa: CASSQSGLRGYNSPLHF
CDR3nt: TGTGCCAGCAGCCAATCGGGACTGAGGGGTTATAATTCACCCCTCCACTTT

j_gene: TRBJ1-1
v_gene: TRBV19
d_gene: NA
abundance: NA
CDR3aa: CASSIGQRNTEAFF
CDR3nt: TGTGCCAGTAGTATTGGACAGAGGAACACTGAAGCTTTCTTT

j_gene: TRBJ1-1
v_gene: TRBV7-9
d_gene: NA
abundance: NA
CDR3aa: CASSLGQNTEAFF
CDR3nt: TGTGCCAGCAGCTTAGGACAGAACACTGAAGCTTTCTTT

j_gene: TRBJ1-5
v_gene: TRBV2
d_gene: NA
abundance: few
CDR3aa: CASRPDSFNQPQHF
CDR3nt: TGTGCCAGCAGGCCCGACTCTTTCAATCAGCCCCAGCATTTT

j_gene: TRBJ2-7
v_gene: TRBV7-9
d_gene: TRBD2
abundance: NA
CDR3aa: CASSLPLAGVFYEQYF
CDR3nt: TGTGCCAGCAGCCTCCCACTAGCGGGAGTTTTCTACGAGCAGTACTTC

j_gene: TRBJ1-1
v_gene: TRBV15
d_gene: NA
abundance: once
CDR3aa: CATSRTTGEAFF
CDR3nt: TGTGCCACCAGCAGAACCACGGGTGAAGCTTTCTTT

j_gene: TRBJ2-1
v_gene: TRBV7-2
d_gene: NA
abundance: NA
CDR3aa: CASSPLLGRSNEQFF
CDR3nt: TGTGCCAGCAGCCCGCTCCTAGGGAGGTCCAATGAGCAGTTCTTC

j_gene: TRBJ2-5
v_gene: TRBV9
d_gene: TRBD2
abundance: NA
CDR3aa: CASSVGAGGNQETQYF
CDR3nt: TGTGCCAGCAGCGTAGGGGCGGGGGGCAACCAAGAGACCCAGTACTTC

j_gene: TRBJ2-5
v_gene: TRBV7-8
d_gene: NA
abundance: NA
CDR3aa: CAGSHQRVDGTQYF
CDR3nt: TGTGCCGGCAGCCACCAGAGGGTCGATGGGACCCAGTACTTC

j_gene: TRBJ1-3
v_gene: TRBV7-8
d_gene: NA
abundance: NA
CDR3aa: CASSLVVGPSSGNTIYF
CDR3nt: TGTGCCAGCAGCTTGGTTGTAGGACCCAGCTCTGGAAACACCATATATTTT

j_gene: TRBJ1-5
v_gene: TRBV5-6
d_gene: NA
abundance: few
CDR3aa: CASSLAGTRSNQPQHF
CDR3nt: TGTGCCAGCAGCTTGGCCGGGACAAGGTCGAATCAGCCCCAGCATTTT

j_gene: TRBJ2-1
v_gene: TRBV5-6
d_gene: TRBD2
abundance: medium-sized
CDR3aa: CASSPYSGGAADNEQFF
CDR3nt: TGTGCCAGCAGCCCATATAGCGGGGGGGCCGCGGACAATGAGCAGTTCTTC

j_gene: TRBJ2-3
v_gene: TRBV19
d_gene: TRBD1
abundance: NA
CDR3aa: CASSHDRVSTDTQYF
CDR3nt: TGTGCCAGTAGCCACGACAGGGTGAGCACAGATACGCAGTATTTT

j_gene: TRBJ1-4
v_gene: TRBV5-1
d_gene: TRBD1
abundance: few
CDR3aa: CASSRTGTANEKLFF
CDR3nt: TGCGCCAGCAGCCGAACCGGGACAGCTAATGAAAAACTGTTTTTT

j_gene: TRBJ2-2
v_gene: TRBV29-1
d_gene: TRBD2
abundance: NA
CDR3aa: CSVQRDLTGELFF
CDR3nt: TGCAGCGTCCAGCGGGACCTTACCGGGGAGCTGTTTTTT

j_gene: TRBJ2-7
v_gene: TRBV19
d_gene: TRBD2
abundance: NA
CDR3aa: CASSMAGRAIYEQYF
CDR3nt: TGTGCCAGTAGTATGGCCGGGAGGGCCATATACGAGCAGTACTTC

j_gene: TRBJ1-1
v_gene: TRBV4-1
d_gene: TRBD1
abundance: once
CDR3aa: CASSQEGQGAVAFF
CDR3nt: TGCGCCAGCAGCCAGGAGGGACAGGGGGCGGTAGCTTTCTTT

j_gene: TRBJ1-1
v_gene: TRBV28
d_gene: NA
abundance: NA
CDR3aa: CASSLRRQANTEAFF
CDR3nt: TGTGCCAGCAGTTTGAGACGGCAAGCGAACACTGAAGCTTTCTTT